This T cell receptor (beta chain) was captured by sequencing in a study of Ad26.COV2.S vaccination and SARS-CoV-2 variants. Looking at the study overall: Trial arm assignment for the donor was COV1001 Ad26.COV2.S.

The CDR3 loop spans 15 amino acids. Germline V lookup: CDR1 SEHNR, CDR2 FQNEAQ (reference sequence). The V gene lost 1 base and the J gene lost 3 bases, with 12 bases spanning the gap. Sequencing was performed with immunoSEQ multiplex PCR; in TCRdb, only in-frame clones are kept and a portion is missing. The data show around 250,000 clones, around 88% seen once. Treatment noted: about 20 received Ad26.COV2.S at low or high dose, single or two shots; several received placebo; per-sample allocation not given. Material that was analyzed had been drawn on day 63 after the first vaccine or placebo injection.

The material sequenced was peripheral blood, taken in a trial of Ad26.COV2.S vaccine versus placebo. The chain uses TRBV7-9 and TRBJ1-1; no definite D call. This clonotype originated in a person between 18 and 65 years old who received the Ad26.COV2.S COVID-19 vaccine or a placebo. CDR3 protein: CASSLGWQADTEAFF. For the CDR3, the DNA is TGTGCCAGCAGCTTAGGTTGGCAGGCGGACACTGAAGCTTTCTTT.